This TCR beta chain was identified in a study of blood T cell repertoires in COVID-19. Background on the study: COVID-19 samples from acute and convalescent phases originated in the United States, Italy and Spain. From T cells, B-cell-depleted T cells, or PBMCs came the material, which was cDNA or gDNA.

Ages ranged from about 18 to 89 years, with residence in fewer than 25 US areas. Within 2 weeks before study entry, exposed participants met a COVID-19 case. Method: immunoSEQ multiplex PCR; TCRdb's copy keeps in-frame clones and lacks some. The table includes approximately 150,000 clones, 87% detected once. The CDR3 runs 13 residues. CDR1 and CDR2 from the germline V gene are MNHEY and SVGEGT. V gave up 2 bases and J gave up 4 bases, with 8 bases separating them. The V call is TRBV6-2 or TRBV6-3, the J call TRBJ1-2, with D possibly TRBD1 on 5 matching bases. Specimen: PBMCs or T cells enriched from blood (not recorded which). This receptor was identified in a woman aged 40 to 50 who had been exposed to COVID-19. CDR3 sequence (DNA): TGTGCCAGCAGTTACGACAGTTCCTATGGCTACACCTTC. Translating gives CASSYDSSYGYTF.